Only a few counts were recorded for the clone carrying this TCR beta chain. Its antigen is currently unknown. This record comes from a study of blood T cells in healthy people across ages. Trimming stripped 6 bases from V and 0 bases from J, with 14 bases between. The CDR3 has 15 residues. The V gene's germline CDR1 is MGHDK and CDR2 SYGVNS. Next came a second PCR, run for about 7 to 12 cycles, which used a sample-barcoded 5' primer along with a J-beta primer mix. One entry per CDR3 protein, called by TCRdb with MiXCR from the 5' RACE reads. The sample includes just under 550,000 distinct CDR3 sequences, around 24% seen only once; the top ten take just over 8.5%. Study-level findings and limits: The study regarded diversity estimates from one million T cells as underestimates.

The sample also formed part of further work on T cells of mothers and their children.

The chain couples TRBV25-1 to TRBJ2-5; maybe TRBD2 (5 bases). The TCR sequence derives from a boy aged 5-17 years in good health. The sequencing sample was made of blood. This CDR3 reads CASRGCEGDQETQYF. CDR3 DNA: TGTGCCAGCAGAGGATGCGAGGGAGACCAAGAGACCCAGTACTTC.